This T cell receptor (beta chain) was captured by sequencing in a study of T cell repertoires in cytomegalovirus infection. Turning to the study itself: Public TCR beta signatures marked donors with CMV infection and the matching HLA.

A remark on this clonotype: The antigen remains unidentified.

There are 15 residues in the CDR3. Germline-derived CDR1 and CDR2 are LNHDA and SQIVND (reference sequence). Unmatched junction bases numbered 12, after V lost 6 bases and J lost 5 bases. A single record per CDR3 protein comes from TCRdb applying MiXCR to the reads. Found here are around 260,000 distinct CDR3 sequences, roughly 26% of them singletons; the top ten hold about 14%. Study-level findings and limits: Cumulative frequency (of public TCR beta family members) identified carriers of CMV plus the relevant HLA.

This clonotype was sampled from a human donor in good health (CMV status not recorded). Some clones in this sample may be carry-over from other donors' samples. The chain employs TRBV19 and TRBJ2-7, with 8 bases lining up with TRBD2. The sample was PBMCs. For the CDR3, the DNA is TGTGCCAGTAGAACGACGGCGGGGGGCCGGAACGAGCAGTACTTC. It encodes CASRTTAGGRNEQYF.